This T cell receptor beta chain was recovered during a study of shared T cell receptors in the human thymus. The protocol was immunoSEQ multiplex PCR, while the TCRdb copy is restricted to in-frame clones and leaves out a portion. The sample contains about 380,000 clones, more than 85% of which appear only once. V shed 3 bases and J 3 bases; nucleotides not matched to a gene: 21. This CDR3 has 22 amino acids. Germline loops: CDR1 SGHRS, CDR2 YFSETQ. The TCR comes from a human donor. J is TRBJ2-3 and V is TRBV5-1, with 14 bases fitting TRBD2. The sample was thymocytes. CDR3 in amino acids: CASSSARRGLAGGQPRTDTQYF. The CDR3, as DNA: TGCGCCAGCAGCTCGGCCCGCCGCGGACTAGCGGGAGGCCAACCAAGGACAGATACGCAGTATTTT.